The clone carrying this T cell receptor (beta chain) appeared many times. Its cognate antigen is unknown. Amplified TCR beta CDR3 regions derived from RNA transcripts. The TCR CDR3 first-round RT-PCR relied on the HTBI primer set. TCRdb redid the calling of the multiplex PCR reads with MiXCR, one entry per CDR3 protein. Altogether about 380,000 distinct CDR3 sequences are present, less than 20% being singletons, with the ten largest covering less than 45%. The data were taken from a study of T cells in Graves' hyperthyroidism and ophthalmopathy. Study-wide context: Peripheral blood was taken when the disease was first diagnosed, before any treatment began. Regarding the study as a whole: From stable hyperthyroidism, ophthalmopathy was set apart by a 13 V-J model. Most thyroid clonotypes with frequency above 0.001 were detected in blood. A median roughly six months before onset, the model predicted ophthalmopathy.

Trimming took 2 bases from V and 5 from J, leaving 6 bases between them. Germline V lookup: CDR1 ENHRY, CDR2 SYGVKD. This CDR3 has 12 residues. The TCR originated in a man aged 18 to 29 with Graves' ophthalmopathy. Sequenced material: blood. The chain has TRBV10-3 and TRBJ1-2; unclear D gene. CDR3 amino acids: CAISEGRYGYTF. CDR3 in DNA: TGTGCCATCAGTGAGGGACGTTATGGCTACACCTTC.